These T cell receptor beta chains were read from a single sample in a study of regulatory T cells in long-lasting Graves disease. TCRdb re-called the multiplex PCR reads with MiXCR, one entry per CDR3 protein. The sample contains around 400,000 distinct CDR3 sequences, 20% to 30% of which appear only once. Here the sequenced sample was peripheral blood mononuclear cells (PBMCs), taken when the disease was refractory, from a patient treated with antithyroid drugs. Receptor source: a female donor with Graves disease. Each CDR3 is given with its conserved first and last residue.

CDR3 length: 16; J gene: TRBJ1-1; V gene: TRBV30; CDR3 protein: CAYRPDRTGTGIFTLF
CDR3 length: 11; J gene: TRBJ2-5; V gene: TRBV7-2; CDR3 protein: CASSPARIQYF
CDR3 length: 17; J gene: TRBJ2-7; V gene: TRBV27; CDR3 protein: CASSPVLGGLAAYEQYF
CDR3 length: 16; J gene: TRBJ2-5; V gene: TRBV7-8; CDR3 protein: CASSVTFKEAQETQYF
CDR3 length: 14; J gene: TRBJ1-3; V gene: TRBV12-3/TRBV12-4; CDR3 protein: CASSPGASGNTIYF
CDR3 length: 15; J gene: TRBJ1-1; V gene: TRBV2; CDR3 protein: CASSDDVYMNTEAFF
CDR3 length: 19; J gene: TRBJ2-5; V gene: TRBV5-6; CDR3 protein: CASSFYICSAFHREETQYF
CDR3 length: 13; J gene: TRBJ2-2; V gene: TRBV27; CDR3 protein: CASSLYRAGELFF
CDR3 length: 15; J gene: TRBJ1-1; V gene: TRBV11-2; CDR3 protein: CASSLEPGGGTEAFF
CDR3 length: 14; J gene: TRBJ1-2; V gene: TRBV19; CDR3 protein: CASTERPVAYGYTF
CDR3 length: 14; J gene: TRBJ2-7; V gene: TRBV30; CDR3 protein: CAWSVGGSAYEQYF
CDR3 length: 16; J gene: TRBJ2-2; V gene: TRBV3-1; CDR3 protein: CASSQVQGANTGELFF
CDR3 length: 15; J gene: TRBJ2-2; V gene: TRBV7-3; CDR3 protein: CASSLTTDSGGELFF
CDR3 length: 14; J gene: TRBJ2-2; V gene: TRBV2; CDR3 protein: CASRIDRSTGELFF
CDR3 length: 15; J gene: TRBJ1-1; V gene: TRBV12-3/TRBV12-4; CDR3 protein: CASSLVWTANTEAFF
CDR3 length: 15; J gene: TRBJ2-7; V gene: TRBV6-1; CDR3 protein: CASSNGAGGSYEQYF
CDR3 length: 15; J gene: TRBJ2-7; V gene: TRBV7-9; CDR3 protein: CASSNRDSKDYEQYF
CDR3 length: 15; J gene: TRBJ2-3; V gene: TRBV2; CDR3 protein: CASSAGRDFTDTQYF
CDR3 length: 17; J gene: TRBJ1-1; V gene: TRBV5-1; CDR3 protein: CASSLSPQGAGNTEAFF
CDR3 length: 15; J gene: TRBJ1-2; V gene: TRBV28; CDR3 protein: CASSLGTGAQGGYTF
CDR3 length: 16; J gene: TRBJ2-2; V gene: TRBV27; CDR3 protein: CASSIPGQGTTGELFF
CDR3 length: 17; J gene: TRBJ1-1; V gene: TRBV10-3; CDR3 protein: CAIRGEPDRPRGTEAFF
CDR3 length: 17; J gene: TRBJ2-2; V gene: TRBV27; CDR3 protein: CASSLSPSGIVTGELFF
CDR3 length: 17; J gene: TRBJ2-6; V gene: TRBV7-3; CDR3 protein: CASTGTSSLSGANVLTF
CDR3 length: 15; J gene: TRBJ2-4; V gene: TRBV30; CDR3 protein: CAWRTSGSSKNIQYF
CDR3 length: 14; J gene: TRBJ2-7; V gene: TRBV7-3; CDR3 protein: CASSLGQGGDEQYF
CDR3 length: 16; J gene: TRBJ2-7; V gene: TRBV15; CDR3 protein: CATSREIAGGSYEQYF
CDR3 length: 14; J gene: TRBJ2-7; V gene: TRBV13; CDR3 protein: CASSFGTTLWEQYF
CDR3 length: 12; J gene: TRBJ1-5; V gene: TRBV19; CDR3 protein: CASTAGREPQHF
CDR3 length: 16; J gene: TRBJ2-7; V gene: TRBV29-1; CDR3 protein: CSVGLGPLTTRGEQYF
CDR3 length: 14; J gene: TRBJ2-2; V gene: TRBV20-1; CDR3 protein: CSALTSGATGELFF
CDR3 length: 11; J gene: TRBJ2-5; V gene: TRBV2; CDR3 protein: CASSSDETQYF
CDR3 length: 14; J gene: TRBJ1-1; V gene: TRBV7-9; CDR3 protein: CASSLVVGTLGAFF
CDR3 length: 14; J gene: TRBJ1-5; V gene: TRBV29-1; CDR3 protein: CSVETGDSNQPQHF
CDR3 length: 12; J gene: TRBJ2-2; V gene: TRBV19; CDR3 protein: CASKVNTGELFF
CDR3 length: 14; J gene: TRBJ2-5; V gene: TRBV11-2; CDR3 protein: CASSSQDLQETQYF
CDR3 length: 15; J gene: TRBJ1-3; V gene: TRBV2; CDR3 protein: CASTPRDGLGNTIYF
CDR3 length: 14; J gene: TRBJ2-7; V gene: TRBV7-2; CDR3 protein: CASSAQGVAYEQYF
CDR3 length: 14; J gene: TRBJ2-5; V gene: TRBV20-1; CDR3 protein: CSARRLAEQETQYF
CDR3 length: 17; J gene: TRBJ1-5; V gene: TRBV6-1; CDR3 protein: CASSEAAGGGSNQPQHF